This is a list of T cell receptor beta chains from one sample in a study of PD-1 blockade in classical Hodgkin lymphoma. Sequencing was performed with immunoSEQ multiplex PCR; in TCRdb, only in-frame clones are kept and a portion is missing. There are 49,000 or so clones in the sample; about three quarters occur only once, and roughly 22% lies in the top ten. The sequencing used peripheral blood mononuclear cells (PBMCs), collected before the second cycle of nivolumab. These receptor sequences come from a human donor with classical Hodgkin lymphoma. Both conserved end residues are part of each CDR3. A D gene is named only where the DNA matches it firmly. Clone size, where shown, is once, few, many, or a class for clones that have expanded.

V	J	length	D	size	CDR3	DNA
TRBV5-1	TRBJ2-7	14	-	-	CASSLANRDGEQYF	TGCGCCAGCAGCTTGGCCAACCGGGATGGCGAGCAGTACTTC
TRBV19	TRBJ2-5	13	-	-	CASTQKGGETQYF	TGTGCCAGTACCCAAAAGGGGGGAGAGACCCAGTACTTC
TRBV4-2	TRBJ2-1	17	TRBD1	-	CASSQDAGTGVSNEQFF	TGTGCCAGCAGCCAAGATGCCGGGACAGGGGTGTCGAATGAGCAGTTCTTC
TRBV5-1	TRBJ1-4	14	-	medium-sized	CASSSGTPGEKLFF	TGCGCCAGCAGCAGCGGGACCCCTGGTGAAAAACTGTTTTTT
TRBV6-5	TRBJ1-2	15	-	-	CASSYSGRANYGYTF	TGTGCCAGCAGTTACTCTGGGAGAGCTAACTATGGCTACACCTTC
TRBV29-1	TRBJ2-2	14	-	-	CSVKGAPNTGELFF	TGCAGCGTCAAAGGGGCACCCAACACCGGGGAGCTGTTTTTT
TRBV7-2	TRBJ1-2	15	-	-	CASSVYRASHYGYTF	TGTGCCAGCAGCGTCTATAGGGCTTCCCACTATGGCTACACCTTC
TRBV7-9	TRBJ2-7	13	TRBD1	-	CASSLGQGAEQYF	TGTGCCAGCAGTCTCGGACAGGGCGCCGAGCAGTACTTC
TRBV6-5	TRBJ2-1	12	-	-	CASSQVGNEQFF	TGTGCCAGCAGCCAAGTGGGGAATGAGCAGTTCTTC
TRBV18	TRBJ1-6	17	-	-	CASSSLSAGDDNSPLHF	TGTGCCAGCTCATCATTATCCGCAGGGGATGATAATTCACCCCTCCACTTT
TRBV4-1	TRBJ2-2	15	-	-	CASSARGDRLGELFF	TGCGCCAGCAGCGCTAGGGGCGATCGCCTCGGGGAGCTGTTTTTT
TRBV7-2	TRBJ1-3	14	-	once	CASSLSSGGNTIYF	TGTGCCAGCAGCCTAAGTTCGGGGGGAAACACCATATATTTT
TRBV6-5	TRBJ2-7	14	-	-	CASRADRSRGEQYF	TGTGCCAGCAGGGCAGACAGATCTCGTGGCGAGCAGTACTTC
TRBV11-2	TRBJ1-4	16	TRBD1	-	CASSPSPGTVIEKLFF	TGTGCCAGCAGCCCTAGCCCCGGGACAGTCATCGAAAAACTGTTTTTT
TRBV7-3	TRBJ2-3	16	TRBD2	-	CASSPTSGGPGDTQYF	TGTGCCAGCAGCCCGACTAGCGGGGGGCCCGGAGATACGCAGTATTTT
TRBV18	TRBJ2-5	15	-	-	CASSPGGLALETQYF	TGTGCCAGCTCACCGGGGGGCCTGGCCTTAGAGACCCAGTACTTC
TRBV7-3	TRBJ1-4	14	-	once	CASSLRPGDEKLFF	TGTGCCAGCAGCTTAAGGCCAGGGGATGAAAAACTGTTTTTT